The following is a TCR beta chain sequence with its context. The antigen is not known. This sample is part of a study of T cell responses to AZD1222 COVID-19 vaccine. General study points: No day 14 peak samples; only post-peak repertoires were characterized. Only 5 or 6 individuals given AZD1222 were seropositive at baseline.

TCRdb's copy holds only in-frame clones and misses some; the assay was immunoSEQ multiplex PCR. Among about 120,000 clones listed, roughly 90% were seen once. This CDR3 is 13 amino acids long. Trimming shortened V by 0 bases and J by 7 bases, and 7 bases separated the two germline ends. Germline V gene data show CDR1 as MNHNY and CDR2 as SVGAGI (reference sequence). J is TRBJ2-1 and V is TRBV6-6; D not resolved. The sample was peripheral blood, taken on day 0 of MenACWY control vaccination. The TCR sequence derives from an adult in good health. The CDR3: CASSYSVGNEQFF. For the CDR3, the DNA is TGTGCCAGCAGTTACTCGGTGGGAAATGAGCAGTTCTTC.